A selection of T cell receptor beta chains follows, all from one sample in a study of T cell responses to AZD1222 COVID-19 vaccine. Method: immunoSEQ multiplex PCR; TCRdb's copy keeps in-frame clones and lacks some. The sample includes 80,000 to 100,000 clones, more than 80% of them seen just once. The sample in question was peripheral blood, obtained on day 0 of AZD1222 vaccination. The receptors here all came from an adult in good health. CDR3s include the opening cysteine and the closing phenylalanine or tryptophan. Clone size is not always given. Where it is, it says once, few, many or a class for expanded clones.

>.|TRBV6-6|TRBJ2-1
CASSLRTSTGELYNEQFF
>.|TRBV28|TRBJ2-2
CASSSTGRETGELFF
>.|TRBV3-1/TRBV3-2|TRBJ1-1
CASSQWGSNYGTPGEAFF
>.|TRBV28|TRBJ2-2
CASSLSVGELFF
>.|TRBV4-2|TRBJ2-7
CASSASSYEQYF
>.|TRBV5-4|TRBJ2-6
CASSLGGVSGANVLTF
>once|TRBV7-9|TRBJ2-1
CASSLLAGVLNEQFF
>.|TRBV5-1|TRBJ1-1
CASSLAGGITEAFF
>.|TRBV7-9|TRBJ1-6
CASSLVGSPLHF
>.|TRBV28|TRBJ1-1
CASRIYRGNTEAFF
>.|TRBV5-4|TRBJ2-6
CASSPFNRATGANVLTF
>once|TRBV5-5|TRBJ1-2
CASRTGGVYGYTF
>.|TRBV13|TRBJ1-2
CASSSVRGYGYTF
>.|TRBV27|TRBJ2-3
CASRPGLAGGVTDTQYF
>.|TRBV7-7|TRBJ2-3
CASSLGAGGSTDTQYF
>.|TRBV24-1|TRBJ1-1
CATSDLNEAFF
>.|TRBV6-1|TRBJ2-1
CASSERMGYNEQFF
>few|TRBV19|TRBJ1-2
CASSIDDRTGNYGYTF
>.|TRBV19|TRBJ1-4
CASSRGARGTNEKLFF
>once|TRBV5-1|TRBJ2-3
CASSTGTDTDTQYF
>once|TRBV14|TRBJ1-5
CASSQPVWGQPESQHF
>.|TRBV2|TRBJ2-2
CASTVTISSGELFF
>.|TRBV2|TRBJ2-2
CASSGDTPNTGELFF
>.|TRBV7-2|TRBJ1-3
CASSRAGTGPGNTIYF
>.|TRBV12-3/TRBV12-4|TRBJ1-3
CASSLRQGNTIYF
>.|TRBV7-9|TRBJ1-5
CASSPVGSGNQPQHF
>.|TRBV7-2|TRBJ1-5
CASSLEEGFSNQPQHF
>.|TRBV30|TRBJ1-2
CAWSVGYGYTF
>.|TRBV9|TRBJ1-2
CASSSIQGAQGYTF
>.|TRBV7-3|TRBJ1-2
CASSPGSGQANYGYTF
>.|TRBV24-1|TRBJ2-5
CATSDLGQPQETQYF
>.|TRBV19|TRBJ1-1
CASWTAEGTEAFF
>.|TRBV2|TRBJ2-2
CASKTSGGSTGELFF
>.|TRBV27|TRBJ2-1
CASSFRGLNEQFF
>.|TRBV5-4|TRBJ2-3
CASSLAASTDTQYF
>.|TRBV19|TRBJ1-5
CASTPDRVNQPQHF
>.|TRBV19|TRBJ1-1
CASRQVGGKGTEAFF
>.|TRBV27|TRBJ1-2
CASTSSGDRAFYGYTF
>.|TRBV6-4|TRBJ1-5
CASPDRVCETRPQHF
>.|TRBV3-1/TRBV3-2|TRBJ1-2
CASSQGRGIGGYTF
>.|TRBV4-1|TRBJ2-7
CASGQGPTYEQYF
>.|TRBV9|TRBJ1-6
CASSVGGPRSPLHF
>.|TRBV6-5|TRBJ1-2
CASRTGGRHGYTF
>.|TRBV9|TRBJ2-3
CASSVVDGVGTDTQYF
>.|TRBV2|TRBJ2-3
CASSGQKGDTQYF
>.|TRBV28|TRBJ2-3
CASSLGRPPDTQYF
>once|TRBV28|TRBJ1-5
CASSLDLGGVVQPQHF
>.|TRBV12-3/TRBV12-4|TRBJ2-5
CASSSSGGGTQYF
>.|TRBV2|TRBJ1-5
CASSWSGTGGWGNQPQHF
>.|TRBV7-9|TRBJ2-3
CASSLRLDTQYF
>.|TRBV15|TRBJ2-4
CATSRDTLAGALAKNIQYF
>.|TRBV19|TRBJ1-5
CGAGTNQPQHF
>.|TRBV18|TRBJ2-1
CASSPQLRNEQFF